Below are 16 T cell receptor beta chains sequenced from a single sample in a study of OX40 agonist ivuxolimab in advanced cancers. Clones were read by immunoSEQ multiplex PCR, and TCRdb kept only the in-frame ones, dropping some. This table has roughly 42,000 clones, approximately 86% appearing once. This sample comprised CD4+ or CD8+ T cells sorted from blood, obtained in a trial of the OX40 agonist ivuxolimab. Receptors originate from an adult with an advanced solid tumor such as melanoma, head and neck, liver or kidney cancer.

The chain recombines TRBV7-9 with TRBJ1-5, with TRBD1 matching over 10 bases. CDR1 SEHNR and CDR2 FQNEAQ come from the germline V gene (reference sequence). The CDR3 extends over 16 amino acids. V trimming: 5 bases; J trimming: 3 bases; junction bases outside the gene matches: 7. CDR3 bases: TGTGCCAGCAGCGGGGGACAGGGGCGATACAATCAGCCCCAGCATTTT. It encodes CASSGGQGRYNQPQHF.

The chain has TRBV6-1 and TRBJ2-7; 11 nucleotides line up with TRBD2. This CDR3 spans 16 amino acids. After removal of 4 bases from V and 0 bases from J, the junction contained 5 bases not matched to a gene. The germline V gene has CDR1 MNHNS and CDR2 SASEGT. CDR3 region: CASSVDSGRVSYEQYF. Here the CDR3 DNA reads TGTGCCAGCAGTGTTGATAGCGGGAGGGTCTCCTACGAGCAGTACTTC.

The CDR3 sequence: CASSLSWGGPDEQFF. CDR3 coding DNA: TGTGCCAGCAGCTTGAGTTGGGGTGGCCCGGATGAGCAGTTCTTC. The chain links TRBV5-6 to TRBJ2-1; D uncertain. This CDR3 region has 15 residues. The germline V and J ends were trimmed by 1 base and 8 bases, with 16 bases remaining between them. CDR1 SGHDT and CDR2 YYEEEE come from the germline V gene.

The chain has TRBV4-2 and TRBJ2-5; D ambiguous. Germline CDR1 LGHNA, CDR2 YNFKEQ. V was clipped by 5 bases and J by 7 bases, with 14 bases between them. The CDR3 spans 13 residues. The DNA for the CDR3 is TGTGCCAGCAGCAATTCTGACGCGAGGACCCAGTACTTC. Protein: CASSNSDARTQYF.

The genes are TRBV5-8 and TRBJ2-7, with a possible D match to TRBD1 (5 bases). CDR3 length equals 15 residues. Germline values: CDR1 SGHTS, CDR2 YDEGEE. Trimming stripped 1 base from V and 7 bases from J, with 18 bases between. CDR3 residues: CASSLKRGNPEEQYF. The CDR3, as DNA: TGTGCCAGCAGCTTGAAAAGGGGAAATCCGGAGGAGCAGTACTTC.

The V call is TRBV2, the J call TRBJ2-2, with 13 bases identical to TRBD2. The germline gives CDR1 SNHLY, CDR2 FYNNEI. The CDR3 sequence is 17 residues long. V gave up 6 bases and J gave up 3 bases; unmatched junction bases: 7. CDR3 loop: CASREGLAGTDTGELFF. The CDR3 DNA reads TGTGCCAGCAGGGAGGGACTAGCGGGGACTGACACCGGGGAGCTGTTTTTT. The full variable domain, rest sourced from reference TRBV2 and TRBJ2-2, is EPEVTQTPSHQVTQMGQEVILRCVPISNHLYFYWYRQILGQKVEFLVSFYNNEISEKSEIFDDQFSVERPDGSNFTLKIRSTKLEDSAMYFCASREGLAGTDTGELFFGEGSRLTVL.

The chain links TRBV5-1 to TRBJ2-7, with D hard to call. CDR1 is SGHRS, CDR2 YFSETQ, per germline. V shed 2 bases and J shed 0 bases, with 12 bases lying between them. The CDR3 runs to 15 residues. The CDR3 DNA is TGCGCCAGCAGCTTATTCTCACAGAGCTCCTACGAGCAGTACTTC. Its protein product is CASSLFSQSSYEQYF.

This clone was found a few times. The chain uses TRBV5-6 and TRBJ2-3; D perhaps matches TRBD2 (6 bases). Germline CDR1 reads SGHDT; CDR2 reads YYEEEE. Trimming stripped 1 base from V and 2 bases from J, with 14 bases between. The CDR3 has 16 residues. Here the CDR3 DNA reads TGTGCCAGCAGCTTGAAGGGACTGGGACTCACAGATACGCAGTATTTT. Protein product: CASSLKGLGLTDTQYF.

The chain uses TRBV7-9 and TRBJ2-1, with no clear D. This CDR3 comprises 12 residues. V shed 6 bases and J shed 4 bases, with 7 bases lying between them. Germline CDR1 SEHNR, CDR2 FQNEAQ (reference sequence). This chain's CDR3 is CASSPIYNEQFF. CDR3 bases: TGTGCCAGCAGTCCTATTTACAATGAGCAGTTCTTC. The variable domain in full, completed from reference TRBV7-9 and TRBJ2-1, reads DTGVSQNPRHKITKRGQNVTFRCDPISEHNRLYWYRQTLGQGPEFLTYFQNEAQLEKSRLLSDRFSAERPKGSFSTLEIQRTEQGDSAMYLCASSPIYNEQFFGPGTRLTVL.

The chain employs TRBV7-9 and TRBJ2-7, with D possibly TRBD1 on 5 matching bases. Germline V gene data show CDR1 as SEHNR and CDR2 as FQNEAQ (reference sequence). There are 14 residues in the CDR3. V shed 1 base and J shed 3 bases, with 10 bases lying between them. The CDR3 protein is CASSLGQGFYEQYF. The DNA for the CDR3 is TGTGCCAGCAGCTTAGGTCAGGGCTTCTACGAGCAGTACTTC.

This chain uses TRBV6-5 with TRBJ2-5, with D hard to call. The CDR3 spans 13 residues. The germline CDR1 and CDR2 sequences are MNHEY and SVGAGI. Trimming took 6 bases from V and 5 from J, leaving 13 bases between them. CDR3 amino acids: CASSRATVETQYF. DNA of the CDR3: TGTGCCAGCAGCCGGGCCACGGTCGAGACCCAGTACTTC.

The CDR3 DNA reads TGTGCCAGCAGCCCCGGGGGTAGTGGGGCCAACGTCCTGACTTTC. Amino acids: CASSPGGSGANVLTF. This chain uses TRBV7-2 with TRBJ2-6; tentative D call: TRBD2 (6 bases). This CDR3 has 15 amino acids. V lost 5 bases and J 3 bases, leaving 11 bases between the germline ends. Germline CDR1 reads SGHTA; CDR2 reads FQGNSA. Based on the CDR3 plus reference TRBV7-2 and TRBJ2-6, the full variable domain is GAGVSQSPSNKVTEKGKDVELRCDPISGHTALYWYRQSLGQGLEFLIYFQGNSAPDKSGLPSDRFSAERTGGSVSTLTIQRTQQEDSAVYLCASSPGGSGANVLTFGAGSRLTVL.

J is TRBJ2-3 and V is TRBV10-3, with 8 bases lining up with TRBD2. Trimming took 4 bases from V and 2 from J; bases not matched to a gene: 5. The germline gives CDR1 ENHRY, CDR2 SYGVKD. The CDR3 contains 15 residues. The CDR3 coding sequence is TGTGCCATCAGTGGAACTAGCGGTGTCACAGATACGCAGTATTTT. Amino acids: CAISGTSGVTDTQYF.

This chain connects TRBV7-9 to TRBJ1-2; 9 nucleotides line up with TRBD1. This CDR3 contains 15 residues. Germline CDR1 and CDR2: SEHNR and FQNEAQ (reference sequence). The V segment lost 5 bases and the J segment 3 bases; nucleotides outside the gene matches: 7. Here the CDR3 reads CASSPRDRDDYGYTF. The CDR3 bases are TGTGCCAGCAGCCCCCGGGACAGGGATGACTATGGCTACACCTTC.

This clone was seen just once. This sequence joins TRBV5-1 and TRBJ2-1; TRBD2 matches 7 bases. CDR3 length equals 14 residues. With 0 bases clipped from V and 8 bases from J, the junction kept 5 bases outside the gene matches. Per the germline V gene, CDR1 is SGHRS and CDR2 is YFSETQ. The CDR3 here is CASSLGPAGDEQFF. The DNA of the CDR3 is TGCGCCAGCAGCTTGGGCCCCGCGGGGGATGAGCAGTTCTTC.

For the CDR3, the DNA is TGTGCCAGCAGTTCGACCAACAGCGGATATGAGCAGTTCTTC. Residues: CASSSTNSGYEQFF. This chain links TRBV7-3 with TRBJ2-1; tentative D call: TRBD2 (5 bases). The germline gives CDR1 SGHTA, CDR2 FQGTGA. The germline V and J ends were trimmed by 6 bases and 8 bases, with 17 bases remaining between them. The length of the CDR3 is 14 residues.